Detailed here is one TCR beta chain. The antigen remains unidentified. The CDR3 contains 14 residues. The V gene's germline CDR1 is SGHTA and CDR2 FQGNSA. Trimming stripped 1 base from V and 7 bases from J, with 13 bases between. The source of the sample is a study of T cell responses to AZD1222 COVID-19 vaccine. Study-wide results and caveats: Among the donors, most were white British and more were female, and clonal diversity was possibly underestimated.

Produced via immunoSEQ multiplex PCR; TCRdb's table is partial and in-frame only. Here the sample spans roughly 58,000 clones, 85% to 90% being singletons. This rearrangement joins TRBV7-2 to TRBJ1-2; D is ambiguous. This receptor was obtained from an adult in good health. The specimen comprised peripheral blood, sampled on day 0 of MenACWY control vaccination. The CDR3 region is CASSLDPVPGGYTF. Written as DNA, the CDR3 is TGTGCCAGCAGCTTAGACCCGGTTCCTGGTGGCTACACCTTC.